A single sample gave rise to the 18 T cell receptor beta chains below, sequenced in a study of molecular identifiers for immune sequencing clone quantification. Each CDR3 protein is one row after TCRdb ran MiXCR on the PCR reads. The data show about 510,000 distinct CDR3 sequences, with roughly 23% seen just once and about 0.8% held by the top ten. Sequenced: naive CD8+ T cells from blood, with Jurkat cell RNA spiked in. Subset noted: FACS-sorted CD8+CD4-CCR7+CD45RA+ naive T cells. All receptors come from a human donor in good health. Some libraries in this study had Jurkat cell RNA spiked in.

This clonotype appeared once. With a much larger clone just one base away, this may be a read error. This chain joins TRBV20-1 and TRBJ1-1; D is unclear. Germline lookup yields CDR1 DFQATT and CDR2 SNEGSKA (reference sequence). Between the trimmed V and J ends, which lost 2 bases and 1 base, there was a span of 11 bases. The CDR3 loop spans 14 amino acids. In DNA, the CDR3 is TGCAGTGCTAGATGGGCAAGGAAGAACACTGAAGCTTTCTTT. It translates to CSARWARKNTEAFF.

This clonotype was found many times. The CDR3 protein is CASSESGGRNQPQHF. The CDR3 DNA is TGCGCCAGCAGTGAGTCGGGGGGGCGCAATCAGCCCCAGCATTTT. The V gene is TRBV10-2, the J gene TRBJ1-5, with D possibly matching TRBD1 (6 bases). CDR1 WSHSY and CDR2 SAAADI come from the germline V gene. This CDR3 spans 15 amino acids. V was clipped by 0 bases and J by 2 bases, with 8 bases between them.

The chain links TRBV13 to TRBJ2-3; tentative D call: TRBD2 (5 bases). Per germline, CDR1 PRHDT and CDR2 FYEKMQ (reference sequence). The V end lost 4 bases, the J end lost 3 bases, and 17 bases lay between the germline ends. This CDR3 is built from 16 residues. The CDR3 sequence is CASSSLGVTGTDTQYF. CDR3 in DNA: TGTGCCAGCAGCTCACTTGGCGTAACGGGGACAGATACGCAGTATTTT.

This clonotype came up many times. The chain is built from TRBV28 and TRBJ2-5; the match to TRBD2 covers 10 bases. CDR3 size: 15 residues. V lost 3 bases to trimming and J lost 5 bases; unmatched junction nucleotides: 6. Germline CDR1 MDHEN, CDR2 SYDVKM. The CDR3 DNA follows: TGTGCCAGCAGTTTGAGCGTAGCGGGGGGCGAGACCCAGTACTTC. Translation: CASSLSVAGGETQYF.

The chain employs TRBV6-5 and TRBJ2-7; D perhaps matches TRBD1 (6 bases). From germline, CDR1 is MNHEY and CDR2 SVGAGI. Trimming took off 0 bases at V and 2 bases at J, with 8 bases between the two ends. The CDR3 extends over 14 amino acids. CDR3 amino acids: CASSYSAGAYEQYF. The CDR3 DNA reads TGTGCCAGCAGTTACTCGGCAGGGGCCTACGAGCAGTACTTC.

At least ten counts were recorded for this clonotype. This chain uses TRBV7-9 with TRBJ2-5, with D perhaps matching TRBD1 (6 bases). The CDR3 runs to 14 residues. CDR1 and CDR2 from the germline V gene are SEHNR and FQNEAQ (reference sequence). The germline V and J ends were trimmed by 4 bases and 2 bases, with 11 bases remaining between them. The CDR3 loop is CASSSLTGQETQYF. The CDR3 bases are TGTGCCAGCAGCTCCCTGACAGGACAAGAGACCCAGTACTTC.

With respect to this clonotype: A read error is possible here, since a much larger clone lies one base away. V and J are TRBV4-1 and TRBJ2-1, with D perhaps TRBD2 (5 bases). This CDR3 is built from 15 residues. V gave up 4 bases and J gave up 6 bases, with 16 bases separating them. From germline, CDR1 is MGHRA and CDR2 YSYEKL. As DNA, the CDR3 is TGCGCCAGCAGCCCGGGGTCTCAACACTGCAATGAGCAGTTCTTC. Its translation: CASSPGSQHCNEQFF.

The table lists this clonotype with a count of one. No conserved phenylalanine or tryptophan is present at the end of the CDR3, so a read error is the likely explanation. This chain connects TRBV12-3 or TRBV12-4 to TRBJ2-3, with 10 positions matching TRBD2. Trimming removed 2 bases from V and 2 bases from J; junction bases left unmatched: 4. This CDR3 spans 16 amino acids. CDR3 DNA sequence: TGTGCCAGCAGTTTAACTAGCGGGATCATCACAGATACGCAGTATCTT. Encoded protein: CASSLTSGIITDTQYL.

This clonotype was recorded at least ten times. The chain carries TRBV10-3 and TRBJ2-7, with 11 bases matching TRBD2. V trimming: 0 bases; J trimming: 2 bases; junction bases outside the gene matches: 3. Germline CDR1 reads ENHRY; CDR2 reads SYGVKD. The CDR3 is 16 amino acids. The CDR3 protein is CAISESASGRPYEQYF. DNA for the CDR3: TGTGCCATCAGTGAGTCTGCTAGCGGGAGGCCCTACGAGCAGTACTTC.

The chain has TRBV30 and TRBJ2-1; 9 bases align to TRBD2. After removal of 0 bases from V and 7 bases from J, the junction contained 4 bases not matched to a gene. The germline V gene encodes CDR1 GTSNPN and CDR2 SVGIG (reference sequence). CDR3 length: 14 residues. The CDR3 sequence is CAWSVGSGSNEQFF. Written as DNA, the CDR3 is TGTGCCTGGAGTGTTGGTAGCGGGAGTAATGAGCAGTTCTTC.

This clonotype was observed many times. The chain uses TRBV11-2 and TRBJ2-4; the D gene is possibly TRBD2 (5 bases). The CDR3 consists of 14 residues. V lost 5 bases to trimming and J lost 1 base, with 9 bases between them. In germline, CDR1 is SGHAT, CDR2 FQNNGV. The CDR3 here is CASSPDYAKNIQYF. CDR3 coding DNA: TGTGCCAGCAGCCCCGACTACGCCAAAAACATTCAGTACTTC.

CDR3 coding DNA: TGTGCCAGCAGCTTAGGGCGGGGGGGCCACAATGAGCAGTTCTTC. Translated, it gives CASSLGRGGHNEQFF. The chain joins TRBV7-6 to TRBJ2-1; 9 nucleotides line up with TRBD2. Germline lookup yields CDR1 SGHVS and CDR2 FNYEAQ. After removal of 1 base from V and 5 bases from J, the junction contained 3 bases not matched to a gene. There are 15 residues in the CDR3. Variable domain in full (rest from reference TRBV7-6 and TRBJ2-1): GAGVSQSPRYKVTKRGQDVALRCDPISGHVSLYWYRQALGQGPEFLTYFNYEAQQDKSGLPNDRFSAERPEGSISTLTIQRTEQRDSAMYRCASSLGRGGHNEQFFGPGTRLTVL.

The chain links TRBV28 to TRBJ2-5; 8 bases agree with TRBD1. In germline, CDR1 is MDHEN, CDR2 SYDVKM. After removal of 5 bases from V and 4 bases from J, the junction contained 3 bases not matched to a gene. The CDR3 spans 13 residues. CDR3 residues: CASSDTGGETQYF. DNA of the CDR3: TGTGCCAGCAGTGATACAGGGGGAGAGACCCAGTACTTC.

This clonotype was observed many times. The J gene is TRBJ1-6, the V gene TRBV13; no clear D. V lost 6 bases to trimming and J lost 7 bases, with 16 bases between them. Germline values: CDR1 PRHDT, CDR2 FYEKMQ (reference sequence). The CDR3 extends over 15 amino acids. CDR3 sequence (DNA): TGTGCCAGCAGTTCAACCCCGCGCGGCAATTCACCCCTCCACTTT. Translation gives CASSSTPRGNSPLHF.

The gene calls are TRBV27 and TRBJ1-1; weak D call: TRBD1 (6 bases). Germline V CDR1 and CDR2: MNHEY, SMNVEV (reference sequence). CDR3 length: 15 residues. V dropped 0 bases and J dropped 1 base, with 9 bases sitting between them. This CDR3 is CASSLSWGQNTEAFF. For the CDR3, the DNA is TGTGCCAGCAGTTTATCTTGGGGACAGAACACTGAAGCTTTCTTT.

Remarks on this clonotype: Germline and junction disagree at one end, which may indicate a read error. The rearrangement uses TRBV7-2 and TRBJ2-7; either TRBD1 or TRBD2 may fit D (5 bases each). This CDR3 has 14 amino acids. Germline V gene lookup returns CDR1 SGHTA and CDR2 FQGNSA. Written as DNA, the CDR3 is TGTGCCAGCGGCTTGTTGGCAGGGAGCCGCGAGCAGTACTTC. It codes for CASGLLAGSREQYF. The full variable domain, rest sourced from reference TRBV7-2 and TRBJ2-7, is GAGVSQSPSNKVTEKGKDVELRCDPISGHTALYWYRQSLGQGLEFLIYFQGNSAPDKSGLPSDRFSAERTGGSVSTLTIQRTQQEDSAVYLCASGLLAGSREQYFGPGTRLTVT.

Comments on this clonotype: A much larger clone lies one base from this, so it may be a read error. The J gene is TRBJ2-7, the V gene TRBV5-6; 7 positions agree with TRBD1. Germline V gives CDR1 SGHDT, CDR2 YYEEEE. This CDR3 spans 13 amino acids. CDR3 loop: CASSLTGNYELYF. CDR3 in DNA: TGTGCCAGCAGCCTGACAGGGAACTACGAGCTGTACTTC.

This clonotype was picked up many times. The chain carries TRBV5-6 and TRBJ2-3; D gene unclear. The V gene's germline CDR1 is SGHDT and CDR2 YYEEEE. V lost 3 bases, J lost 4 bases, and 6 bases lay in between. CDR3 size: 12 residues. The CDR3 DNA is TGTGCCAGCAGCTCCCTTCCAGATACGCAGTATTTT. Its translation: CASSSLPDTQYF.